The clone carrying this TCR beta chain occurred a few times. The target antigen is unknown. At one boundary the junction diverges from the germline segment, which might be a read error. Germline assignment: CDR1 MNHNS and CDR2 SASEGT. The CDR3 covers 16 residues. The entry originates in a study of post-analysis software for immune sequencing data. As for the study in general: Multiple sclerosis in the patients followed relapsing-remitting, secondary progressive and progressive-relapsing courses.

General study points: Patients used five TRBV segments, including TRBV5-6, TRBV5-1 and TRBV20-1, more often than controls.

cDNA libraries of TCR beta carried unique molecular identifiers. TCRdb analysed the PCR reads with MiXCR anew, one entry per CDR3 protein. This sample has more than 350,000 distinct CDR3 sequences, with about 40% found just once. This chain connects TRBV6-1 to TRBJ2-1; 9 bases align to TRBD2. Input material: blood. The origin of this receptor is a girl aged 2-10 years with multiple sclerosis. CDR3 protein: CASSEARLAALNEQFF. The CDR3 DNA reads as TGTGCCAGCAGTGAAGCGAGACTAGCGGCTCTTAATGAACAGTTCTTC.